This T cell receptor beta chain was sequenced during a study of blood T cell repertoires in COVID-19. The CDR3 is 17 residues long. Trimming removed 3 bases from V and 3 bases from J; junction bases left unmatched: 5. The germline V gene encodes CDR1 LNHDA and CDR2 SQIVND (reference sequence). Only in-frame clones appear in the TCRdb table, and some are missing; sequencing was by immunoSEQ multiplex PCR. Of about 200,000 clones in the sample, roughly 79% were seen once. The receptor was derived from a human donor with acute or convalescent COVID-19. The donor label of this sample is uncertain. V and J are TRBV19 and TRBJ2-3; 14 bases align to TRBD2. The source material was peripheral blood. The CDR3 DNA reads as TGTGCCAGTAGTATCAGCGGACTAGCGGGAGGAACAGATACGCAGTATTTT. This encodes CASSISGLAGGTDTQYF.